The 31 T cell receptor beta chains listed next were all sequenced from one sample in a study of cytomegalovirus exposure and HLA in healthy donors. The PCR had 60 Vbeta and 13 Jbeta primers. Profiled with immunoSEQ multiplex PCR; TCRdb holds only in-frame clones, not every one. The sample includes some 110,000 clones, 73% of them seen just once. The sample taken for sequencing was PBMCs. The source of these receptors is a woman aged 25 to 45 in good health and CMV-seronegative.

The rearrangement uses TRBV5-4 and TRBJ2-2; no clear D gene. Trimming cost V 2 bases and J 6 bases, with 5 bases left between them. CDR1 SGHNT and CDR2 YYREEE come from the germline V gene (reference sequence). The CDR3 totals 12 residues. The CDR3 loop is CASSFVSGELFF. The DNA of the CDR3 is TGTGCCAGCAGCTTCGTTTCCGGGGAGCTGTTTTTT.

The V gene is TRBV6-1, the J gene TRBJ1-5, with D possibly matching TRBD1 (6 bases). CDR1 and CDR2 (germline): MNHNS, SASEGT. The CDR3 runs to 15 residues. The ends were cut back, 6 bases at V and 1 base at J, with 13 bases in the middle. The CDR3, as DNA: TGTGCCAGCAGCGGACAGCCCTCAAGCAATCAGCCCCAGCATTTT. The encoded protein is CASSGQPSSNQPQHF.

In this sample, this clone turned up once. The gene calls are TRBV5-6 and TRBJ2-7, with 9 bases matching TRBD2. The CDR3 runs to 16 residues. Trimming removed 3 bases from V and 0 bases from J; junction bases left unmatched: 7. Germline CDR1 reads SGHDT; CDR2 reads YYEEEE. The CDR3 sequence: CASSSLSGRSSYEQYF. CDR3 sequence (DNA): TGTGCCAGCAGCTCTTTAAGCGGGAGGAGCTCCTACGAGCAGTACTTC. Drawing the rest from reference TRBV5-6 and TRBJ2-7, the complete variable domain is DAGVTQSPTHLIKTRGQQVTLRCSPKSGHDTVSWYQQALGQGPQFIFQYYEEEERQRGNFPDRFSGHQFPNYSSELNVNALLLGDSALYLCASSSLSGRSSYEQYFGPGTRLTVT.

The chain has TRBV7-2 and TRBJ1-4; D gene ambiguous. This CDR3 comprises 12 residues. Per germline, CDR1 SGHTA and CDR2 FQGNSA. V shed 1 base and J shed 8 bases, with 5 bases lying between them. The CDR3 bases are TGTGCCAGCAGCTTAGTCGGGGAAAAACTGTTTTTT. This encodes CASSLVGEKLFF.

The CDR3 sequence: CASSPGQPLSNTGELFF. The CDR3 DNA reads as TGTGCCAGCAGCCCGGGACAGCCTCTTTCGAACACCGGGGAGCTGTTTTTT. V usage is TRBV2 and J usage is TRBJ2-2; 7 positions agree with TRBD1. Trimming removed 6 bases from V and 0 bases from J; junction bases left unmatched: 10. CDR3 length equals 17 residues. Germline values: CDR1 SNHLY, CDR2 FYNNEI.

The V call is TRBV7-2, the J call TRBJ1-2, with 7 bases identical to TRBD1. J was trimmed by 3 bases and V by 2 bases; bases with no gene match: 6. The CDR3 loop spans 15 amino acids. Looked up from germline, CDR1 is SGHTA and CDR2 is FQGNSA. The CDR3 DNA sequence: TGTGCCAGCAGCTTAAAGTCCCAGGGGGACTATGGCTACACCTTC. Protein product: CASSLKSQGDYGYTF.

The chain links TRBV7-2 to TRBJ2-2; 9 bases are a match to TRBD1. J lost 4 bases, V lost 0 bases, and 6 bases had no gene match. Germline CDR1 is SGHTA and CDR2 is FQGNSA. This CDR3 region has 17 residues. The CDR3 DNA reads TGTGCCAGCAGCTTAGCGCCTACGGGACAGGGCACCGGGGAGCTGTTTTTT. Its translation: CASSLAPTGQGTGELFF.

The chain carries TRBV27 and TRBJ1-5; 7 positions match TRBD1. CDR3 length: 14 amino acids. The germline V gene encodes CDR1 MNHEY and CDR2 SMNVEV (reference sequence). The trim removed 7 bases at V and 9 bases at J, leaving 12 bases unmatched. DNA of the CDR3: TGTGCCAGCAACCCGACAGGGCCCTTTGGGCCCCAGCATTTT. Its translation is CASNPTGPFGPQHF.

The chain is built from TRBV18 and TRBJ2-5; tentatively, D is TRBD1 (6 bases). Germline V gene data show CDR1 as KGHSH and CDR2 as LQKENI. V shed 3 bases and J shed 4 bases, with 12 bases lying between them. CDR3 length: 14 residues. This CDR3 is CASSPGAERETQYF. Written as DNA, the CDR3 is TGTGCCAGCTCACCGGGGGCGGAGCGAGAGACCCAGTACTTC.

The rearrangement joins TRBV29-1 to TRBJ2-5; maybe TRBD2 (5 bases). V lost 6 bases, J lost 2 bases, and 10 bases lay in between. The CDR3 runs to 12 residues. Germline V gene sequence: CDR1 SQVTM, CDR2 ANQGSEA. Written as DNA, the CDR3 is TGCAGCGTCCCTCGAGGGCAAGAGACCCAGTACTTC. Its translation is CSVPRGQETQYF.

This chain uses TRBV6-6 with TRBJ1-4; possibly TRBD1 for D (6 bases). Germline lookup yields CDR1 MNHNY and CDR2 SVGAGI (reference sequence). The CDR3 is 14 amino acids. Trimming cost V 6 bases and J 5 bases, with 13 bases left between them. The CDR3 sequence: CASSVDRTNEKLFF. The CDR3 DNA follows: TGTGCCAGCAGCGTGGACAGAACGAATGAAAAACTGTTTTTT.

The chain recombines TRBV9 with TRBJ2-1; D is possibly TRBD2 (6 bases). CDR3 size: 16 residues. Germline loops: CDR1 SGDLS, CDR2 YYNGEE. Trimming removed 0 bases from V and 7 bases from J, with 17 bases in between. The CDR3 DNA is TGTGCCAGCAGCGTAGGACTCCGGCGGGATGGAAATGAGCAGTTCTTC. Residues: CASSVGLRRDGNEQFF. The complete variable domain, with remaining parts taken from reference TRBV9 and TRBJ2-1, reads DSGVTQTPKHLITATGQRVTLRCSPRSGDLSVYWYQQSLDQGLQFLIQYYNGEERAKGNILERFSAQQFPDLHSELNLSSLELGDSALYFCASSVGLRRDGNEQFFGPGTRLTVL.

The rearrangement uses TRBV5-1 and TRBJ2-7; 10 nucleotides agree with TRBD1. V gave up 2 bases and J gave up 2 bases; unmatched junction bases: 7. The CDR3 is made up of 16 amino acids. Germline CDR1 SGHRS, CDR2 YFSETQ. As DNA, the CDR3 is TGCGCCAGCAGCTTTTTGGGACAGGGGCTTACCTACGAGCAGTACTTC. Its protein is CASSFLGQGLTYEQYF.

The chain uses TRBV6-5 and TRBJ1-2, with 7 bases fitting TRBD1. Looked up from germline, CDR1 is MNHEY and CDR2 is SVGAGI. J lost 5 bases, V lost 6 bases, and 6 bases had no gene match. The CDR3 runs to 13 residues. The CDR3 coding sequence is TGTGCCAGCAGCCCCGGACAGGTTTATGGCTACACCTTC. This codes for CASSPGQVYGYTF.

This rearrangement joins TRBV5-6 to TRBJ1-2; D is ambiguous. V lost 5 bases to trimming and J lost 4 bases, with 9 bases between them. CDR1 SGHDT and CDR2 YYEEEE come from the germline V gene. This CDR3 has 12 amino acids. DNA for the CDR3: TGTGCCAGCAGACAGCTTGGCTATGGCTACACCTTC. Translation: CASRQLGYGYTF. The full variable domain, completed using reference TRBV5-6 and TRBJ1-2, is DAGVTQSPTHLIKTRGQQVTLRCSPKSGHDTVSWYQQALGQGPQFIFQYYEEEERQRGNFPDRFSGHQFPNYSSELNVNALLLGDSALYLCASRQLGYGYTFGSGTRLTVV.

The rearrangement uses TRBV9 and TRBJ2-7, with D possibly being TRBD2 (6 bases). CDR3 length: 16 amino acids. Deletions cut 0 bases from V and 0 bases from J, with 13 bases between. The germline gives CDR1 SGDLS, CDR2 YYNGEE. The CDR3 DNA is TGTGCCAGCAGCGTAGCTGCGGGGAGCCCCTCCTACGAGCAGTACTTC. It codes for CASSVAAGSPSYEQYF.

This clone was seen once. The genes are TRBV7-8 and TRBJ1-1; D gene uncertain. The germline gives CDR1 SGHVS, CDR2 FQNEAQ. The ends were cut back, 1 base at V and 7 bases at J, with 7 bases in the middle. The CDR3 loop spans 12 amino acids. The CDR3 sequence: CASSLGRGEAFF. The DNA for the CDR3 is TGTGCCAGCAGCTTAGGGCGGGGTGAAGCTTTCTTT.

This clone has just one count. The chain employs TRBV6-5 and TRBJ1-6, with D perhaps matching TRBD1 (5 bases). CDR3 length: 14 amino acids. Germline loops: CDR1 MNHEY, CDR2 SVGAGI. V lost 7 bases and J 9 bases, leaving 16 bases between the germline ends. CDR3 region: CASTRGTKGSPLHF. The CDR3 DNA sequence: TGTGCCAGCACACGGGGGACGAAGGGTTCACCCCTCCACTTT.

This clone was detected once. This chain uses TRBV30 with TRBJ2-7, with a possible D match to TRBD2 (5 bases). The CDR3 consists of 13 residues. Trimming cost V 1 base and J 2 bases, with 9 bases left between them. The germline V gene encodes CDR1 GTSNPN and CDR2 SVGIG (reference sequence). DNA of the CDR3: TGTGCCTGGAGTGCCGGGAATCCCTACGAGCAGTACTTC. Its translation is CAWSAGNPYEQYF.

V usage is TRBV4-3 and J usage is TRBJ1-1; 9 nucleotides agree with TRBD1. The CDR3 is 15 amino acids. The ends lost 5 bases at V and 4 bases at J; junction bases unmatched: 8. Germline V gene data show CDR1 as LGHNA and CDR2 as YSLEER. CDR3 DNA: TGCGCCAGCAGCACCCGGACAGGGGCGGGCACTGAAGCTTTCTTT. This encodes CASSTRTGAGTEAFF.

V and J are TRBV7-8 and TRBJ2-1; unclear D gene. Per germline, CDR1 SGHVS and CDR2 FQNEAQ. V lost 1 base and J 2 bases, leaving 6 bases between the germline ends. The CDR3 is 14 residues long. The CDR3 region is CASSLGSAYNEQFF. CDR3 sequence (DNA): TGTGCCAGCAGCTTAGGTTCTGCCTACAATGAGCAGTTCTTC.

The chain couples TRBV18 to TRBJ1-5; the match to TRBD1 covers 9 bases. CDR1 KGHSH and CDR2 LQKENI come from the germline V gene. The CDR3 loop spans 17 amino acids. With V trimmed by 3 bases and J by 0 bases, 6 bases remained unmatched. Here the CDR3 reads CASSPTGGGDSNQPQHF. The CDR3 coding sequence is TGTGCCAGCTCACCGACAGGGGGAGGGGATAGCAATCAGCCCCAGCATTTT.

Comment on this clone: Other nucleotide sequences in the sample specify the same CDR3. The gene calls are TRBV7-2 and TRBJ1-4, with D perhaps matching TRBD1 (5 bases). Germline V gene sequence: CDR1 SGHTA, CDR2 FQGNSA. Trimming took off 1 base at V and 8 bases at J, with 11 bases between the two ends. The CDR3 covers 14 residues. The CDR3 spells CASSLGQGGEKLFF. Here the CDR3 DNA reads TGTGCCAGCAGCTTAGGGCAGGGTGGGGAAAAACTGTTTTTT.

V gene TRBV27 combines with J gene TRBJ1-5; 8 positions match TRBD1. V shed 5 bases, J shed 6 bases, and the junction held 24 bases outside the gene matches. Germline loops: CDR1 MNHEY, CDR2 SMNVEV (reference sequence). The CDR3 sequence is 20 residues long. DNA of the CDR3: TGTGCCAGCAGTGCCCTTACGTCCGGACAGGGCCCCCTCAAGAGTCAGCCCCAGCATTTT. Its protein is CASSALTSGQGPLKSQPQHF.

V is TRBV29-1 and J is TRBJ1-1; D call uncertain. Germline V gives CDR1 SQVTM, CDR2 ANQGSEA. Trimming removed 3 bases from V and 3 bases from J, with 14 bases in between. CDR3 length equals 14 residues. The CDR3 bases are TGCAGCGTTGAGGTTCTAAAAGCATACACTGAAGCTTTCTTT. Encoded protein: CSVEVLKAYTEAFF.

V and J are TRBV11-2 and TRBJ2-3; TRBD2 matches 9 bases. The CDR3 totals 16 residues. Germline loops: CDR1 SGHAT, CDR2 FQNNGV. Losses at the gene ends were 4 bases for V and 6 bases for J; bases not matched to a gene: 11. The CDR3 DNA reads as TGTGCCAGCAGCTCCCCCGATAGCGGGAGATGGGATACGCAGTATTTT. Amino acid sequence: CASSSPDSGRWDTQYF.

The rearrangement uses TRBV7-2 and TRBJ1-2; D might be TRBD1 (5 bases). Germline CDR1 reads SGHTA; CDR2 reads FQGNSA. This CDR3 region has 14 residues. V lost 3 bases to trimming and J lost 8 bases, with 16 bases between them. The CDR3: CASSFEVRQSGYTF. CDR3 DNA sequence: TGTGCCAGCAGCTTCGAAGTACGACAGAGCGGCTACACCTTC.

The chain couples TRBV10-3 to TRBJ1-1; D possibly corresponds to TRBD1 (5 bases). Trimming shortened V by 3 bases and J by 8 bases, and 13 bases separated the two germline ends. CDR3 length equals 13 residues. Germline assignment: CDR1 ENHRY and CDR2 SYGVKD. This CDR3 is CAISDGDFLEAFF. The CDR3, as DNA: TGTGCCATCAGTGACGGGGACTTCTTAGAAGCTTTCTTT.

There are a few counts of this clone. The V gene is TRBV4-3, the J gene TRBJ2-5, with 8 bases fitting TRBD2. J lost 2 bases, V lost 2 bases, and 7 bases had no gene match. CDR3 size: 16 residues. CDR1 and CDR2 (germline): LGHNA, YSLEER. The CDR3 reads CASSQRAGVPQETQYF. DNA of the CDR3: TGCGCCAGCAGCCAAAGAGCGGGGGTTCCTCAAGAGACCCAGTACTTC.

This chain joins TRBV27 and TRBJ2-7; weak D call: TRBD2 (6 bases). Germline CDR1 reads MNHEY; CDR2 reads SMNVEV (reference sequence). Trimming cost V 3 bases and J 3 bases, with 12 bases left between them. The CDR3 covers 14 residues. CDR3 residues: CASSLEGIGYEQYF. The CDR3 DNA is TGTGCCAGCAGTTTGGAGGGAATCGGCTACGAGCAGTACTTC.

This chain joins TRBV5-1 and TRBJ1-4; D unresolved. With 1 base removed from V and 4 bases from J, the gap between germline ends came to 5 bases. Germline CDR1 reads SGHRS; CDR2 reads YFSETQ. CDR3 length equals 13 residues. The CDR3: CASSLIVNEKLFF. The DNA of the CDR3 is TGCGCCAGCAGCTTGATAGTTAATGAAAAACTGTTTTTT.